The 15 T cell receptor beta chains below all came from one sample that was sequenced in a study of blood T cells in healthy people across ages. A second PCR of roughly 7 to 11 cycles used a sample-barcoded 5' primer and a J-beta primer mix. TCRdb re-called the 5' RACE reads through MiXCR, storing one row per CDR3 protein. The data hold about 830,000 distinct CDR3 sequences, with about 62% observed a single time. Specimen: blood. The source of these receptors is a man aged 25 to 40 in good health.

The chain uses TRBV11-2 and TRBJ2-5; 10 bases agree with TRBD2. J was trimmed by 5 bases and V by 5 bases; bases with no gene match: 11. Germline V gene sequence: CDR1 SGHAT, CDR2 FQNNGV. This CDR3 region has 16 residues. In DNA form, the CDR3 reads TGTGCCAGCAGCCTCCGTGAGCGGGGGGGTCACGAGACCCAGTACTTC. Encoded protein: CASSLRERGGHETQYF.

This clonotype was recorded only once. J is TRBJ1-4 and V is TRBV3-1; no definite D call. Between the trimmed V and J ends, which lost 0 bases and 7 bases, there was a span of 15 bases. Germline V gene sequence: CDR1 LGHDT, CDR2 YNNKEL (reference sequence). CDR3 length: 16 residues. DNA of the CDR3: TGTGCCAGCAGCCAAGAGGCGGGCGCCTGGAGTGAAAAACTGTTTTTT. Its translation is CASSQEAGAWSEKLFF.

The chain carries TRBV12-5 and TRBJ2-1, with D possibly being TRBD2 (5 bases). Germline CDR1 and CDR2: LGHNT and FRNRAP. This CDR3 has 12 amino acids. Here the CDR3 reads CSSGLFTDEQFF. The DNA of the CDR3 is TGTTCGAGCGGACTCTTCACTGATGAGCAGTTCTTC.

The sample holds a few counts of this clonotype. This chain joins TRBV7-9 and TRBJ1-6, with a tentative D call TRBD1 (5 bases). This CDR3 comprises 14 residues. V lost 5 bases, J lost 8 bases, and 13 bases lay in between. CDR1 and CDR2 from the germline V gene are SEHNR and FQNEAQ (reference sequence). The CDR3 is CASSLGDGYSPLHF. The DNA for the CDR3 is TGTGCCAGCAGCCTGGGGGACGGGTATTCACCCCTCCACTTT.

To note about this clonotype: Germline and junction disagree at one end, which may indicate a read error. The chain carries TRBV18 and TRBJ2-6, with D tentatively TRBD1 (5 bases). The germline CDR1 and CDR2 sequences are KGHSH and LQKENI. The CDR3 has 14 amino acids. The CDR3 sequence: CASSPSGGADVLTF. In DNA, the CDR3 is TGTGCCAGCTCACCATCCGGTGGGGCCGACGTCCTGACTTTC. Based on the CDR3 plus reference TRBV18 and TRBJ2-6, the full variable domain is NAGVMQNPRHLVRRRGQEARLRCSPMKGHSHVYWYRQLPEEGLKFMVYLQKENIIDESGMPKERFSAEFPKEGPSILRIQQVVRGDSAAYFCASSPSGGADVLTFGAGSRLTVL.

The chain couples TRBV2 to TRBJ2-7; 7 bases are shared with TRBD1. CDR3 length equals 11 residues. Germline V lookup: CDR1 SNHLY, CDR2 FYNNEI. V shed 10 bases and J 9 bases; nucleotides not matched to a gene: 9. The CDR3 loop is CATRQGEVQYF. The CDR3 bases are TGTGCCACCCGACAGGGAGAGGTGCAGTACTTC.

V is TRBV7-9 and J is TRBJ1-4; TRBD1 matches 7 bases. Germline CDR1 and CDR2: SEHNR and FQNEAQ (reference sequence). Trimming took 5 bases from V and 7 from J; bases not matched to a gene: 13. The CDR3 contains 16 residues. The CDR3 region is CASSPTKDRSGEKLFF. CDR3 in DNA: TGTGCCAGCAGCCCCACCAAGGACAGGAGTGGTGAAAAACTGTTTTTT.

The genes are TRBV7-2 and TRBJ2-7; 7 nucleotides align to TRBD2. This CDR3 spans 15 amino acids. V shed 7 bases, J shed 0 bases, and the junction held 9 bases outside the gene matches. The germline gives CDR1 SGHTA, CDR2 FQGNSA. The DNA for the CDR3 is TGTGCCAGCATCCCCTACAGCGGGAACTCCTACGAGCAGTACTTC. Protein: CASIPYSGNSYEQYF.

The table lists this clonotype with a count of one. The CDR3 reads CASSPLGATEAFF. As DNA, the CDR3 is TGTGCCAGCAGCCCCCTCGGTGCCACTGAAGCTTTCTTT. V is TRBV4-2 and J is TRBJ1-1, with D hard to call. This CDR3 spans 13 amino acids. The V end lost 4 bases, the J end lost 4 bases, and 10 bases lay between the germline ends. Germline V gene lookup returns CDR1 LGHNA and CDR2 YNFKEQ.

The CDR3 spells CASSLDSHDGWLAKNIQYF. The CDR3 bases are TGTGCCAGCAGTCTCGACAGTCATGATGGGTGGCTAGCCAAAAACATTCAGTACTTC. The chain has TRBV6-5 and TRBJ2-4; D might be TRBD1 (5 bases). The ends were cut back, 5 bases at V and 0 bases at J, with 23 bases in the middle. The CDR3 is 19 residues long. Germline V gene lookup returns CDR1 MNHEY and CDR2 SVGAGI.

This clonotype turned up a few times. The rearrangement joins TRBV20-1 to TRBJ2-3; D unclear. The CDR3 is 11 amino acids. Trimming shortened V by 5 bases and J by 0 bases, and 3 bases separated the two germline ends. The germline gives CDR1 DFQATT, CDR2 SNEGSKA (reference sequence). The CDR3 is CSALSTDTQYF. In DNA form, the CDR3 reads TGCAGTGCTCTTAGCACAGATACGCAGTATTTT.

The CDR3 DNA sequence: TGCAGTGCTAGGGTAAGCGGGAGGGCCGTAGATGAGCAGTTCTTC. This gives the protein CSARVSGRAVDEQFF. J is TRBJ2-1 and V is TRBV20-1; 10 bases agree with TRBD2. Germline lookup yields CDR1 DFQATT and CDR2 SNEGSKA (reference sequence). The CDR3 is made up of 15 amino acids. After removal of 3 bases from V and 8 bases from J, the junction contained 10 bases not matched to a gene.

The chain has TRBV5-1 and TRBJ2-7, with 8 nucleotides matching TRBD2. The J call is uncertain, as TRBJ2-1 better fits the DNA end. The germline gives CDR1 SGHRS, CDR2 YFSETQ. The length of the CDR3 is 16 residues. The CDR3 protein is CASSQQLAGSYNEQFF. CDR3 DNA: TGCGCCAGCAGCCAACAGTTAGCGGGGTCTTACAATGAGCAGTTCTTC.

CDR3 bases: TGTGCCAGCAGCTTAGGGGGGACAGGCTACAATGAGCAGTTCTTC. It translates to CASSLGGTGYNEQFF. The chain combines TRBV7-9 with TRBJ2-1; 8 bases align to TRBD1. J gave up 3 bases and V 1 base, and 2 bases lay outside the gene matches. The germline V gene encodes CDR1 SEHNR and CDR2 FQNEAQ (reference sequence). The CDR3 sequence is 15 residues long.

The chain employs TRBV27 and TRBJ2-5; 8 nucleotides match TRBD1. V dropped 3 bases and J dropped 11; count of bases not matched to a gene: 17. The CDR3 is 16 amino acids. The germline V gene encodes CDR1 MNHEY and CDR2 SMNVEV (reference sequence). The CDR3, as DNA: TGTGCCAGCAGTTTCTTAGGACAGGGCAAACCTGTGGAGCAGTACTTC. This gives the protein CASSFLGQGKPVEQYF.